This entry concerns a single T cell receptor (beta chain). The CDR3 is 14 amino acids. J was trimmed by 8 bases and V by 5 bases; bases with no gene match: 2. In germline, CDR1 is MGHDK, CDR2 SYGVNS. This specimen belongs to a study of graft-versus-host responses after intestinal transplantation. About the study: All recipients got anti-thymocyte globulin induction, then tacrolimus and steroids for approximately 3 years.

Produced via immunoSEQ multiplex PCR; TCRdb's table is partial and in-frame only. Of around 23,000 clones listed, 70% to 90% are singletons. The TCR comes from a human patient who received an intestinal transplant, so some T cells may come from the graft donor. The chain links TRBV25-1 to TRBJ2-1; 14 bases are shared with TRBD2. The sample consisted of PBMCs, taken around 440 days after intestinal transplant. This chain's CDR3 is CASSWTSGRYEQFF. CDR3 nucleotide sequence: TGTGCCAGCAGTTGGACTAGCGGGAGGTATGAGCAGTTCTTC.